This T cell receptor (beta chain) came from a study of cytotoxic CD8 clonotypes in ibrutinib-treated CLL. Study as a whole: Response samples were drawn at a median of about 13 months of treatment, range 6 to 36. Study findings and constraints: Investigators sampled sustained-remission and progressing patients at differing times. Higher circulating CD8+ T-cell counts strongly accompanied higher baseline clonality, above age-matched healthy donors.

Remarks on this clone: Its specificity is unknown.

Clones were read by immunoSEQ multiplex PCR, and TCRdb kept only the in-frame ones, dropping some. The data contain over 120,000 clones, 80% of them singletons. Germline CDR1 and CDR2: MNHNS and SASEGT. V gave up 0 bases and J gave up 1 base, with 7 bases separating them. The CDR3 totals 15 residues. The sequencing used PBMCs, collected after 36 months of ibrutinib treatment. This TCR was recovered from a human donor with chronic lymphocytic leukemia. This chain connects TRBV6-1 to TRBJ1-5; D unresolved. The DNA of the CDR3 is TGTGCCAGCAGTGAAGCGGGGTACAGCAATCAGCCCCAGCATTTT. Its protein product is CASSEAGYSNQPQHF.